This entry lists 32 T cell receptor beta chains sequenced from one sample in a study of blood T cell repertoires in COVID-19. Repertoires were generated with immunoSEQ multiplex PCR, while TCRdb's copy carries only in-frame clones and drops some. Among some 80,000 clones, 75% to 85% were seen once, and the ten largest hold around 11%. Source material: peripheral blood. The origin of the receptors is a woman between 35 and 50 years old with active or convalescent COVID-19.

The chain is built from TRBV15 and TRBJ1-2; no reliable D call. V dropped 5 bases and J dropped 5 bases, with 15 bases sitting between them. The germline gives CDR1 LNHNV, CDR2 YYDKDF (reference sequence). The CDR3 spans 14 residues. CDR3 DNA: TGTGCCACCAGCTTTGGAGGATGGGATTATGGCTACACCTTC. Translation: CATSFGGWDYGYTF.

This clone is judged medium-sized. The chain links TRBV28 to TRBJ2-1; no clear D gene. Germline CDR1 and CDR2: MDHEN and SYDVKM. V shed 3 bases and J shed 2 bases, with 17 bases lying between them. The CDR3 has 17 residues. The CDR3: CASSFPRLDKTYNEQFF. CDR3 bases: TGTGCCAGCAGTTTTCCCCGTCTAGATAAAACCTACAATGAGCAGTTCTTC.

The rearrangement uses TRBV19 and TRBJ1-5; 8 bases align to TRBD1. Germline V lookup: CDR1 LNHDA, CDR2 SQIVND (reference sequence). The CDR3 spans 16 residues. Trimming removed 4 bases from V and 2 bases from J; junction bases left unmatched: 7. The CDR3 loop is CASSTTGGWGNQPQHF. The CDR3, as DNA: TGTGCCAGTAGTACCACAGGGGGATGGGGCAATCAGCCCCAGCATTTT.

V usage is TRBV21-1 and J usage is TRBJ2-5; the D call in the table, TRBD1, was not verified against the DNA. TRBV21-1 is deemed a pseudogene. This CDR3 is 13 amino acids long. DNA for the CDR3: TGTGCCAGCATCACGGACAGGGAAGAGACCCAGTACTTC. Amino acid sequence: CASITDREETQYF.

This clone was counted a single time. This chain joins TRBV6-2 or TRBV6-3 and TRBJ2-7; 8 nucleotides align to TRBD1. Germline CDR1 and CDR2: MNHEY and SVGEGT. V lost 6 bases, J lost 1 base, and 8 bases stayed unmatched. This CDR3 is 15 amino acids long. CDR3 in DNA: TGTGCCAGCAGCCCGACAGGGGATTTTTCCTACGAGCAGTACTTC. Its translation is CASSPTGDFSYEQYF.

This clone has only one observation. This chain connects TRBV6-5 to TRBJ2-7; 9 bases match TRBD1. CDR1 is MNHEY, CDR2 SVGAGI, per germline. With V trimmed by 6 bases and J by 6 bases, 9 bases remained unmatched. The CDR3 consists of 14 residues. DNA of the CDR3: TGTGCCAGCAGAGCCGGGACAGGGAGTTTCGAGCAGTACTTC. Amino acid sequence: CASRAGTGSFEQYF.

This clone showed up just a few times. Written as DNA, the CDR3 is TGTGCCAGTAGTATACCGGGACAATATCAGCCCCAGCATTTT. Protein product: CASSIPGQYQPQHF. V and J are TRBV19 and TRBJ1-5, with D possibly matching TRBD1 (6 bases). Germline-derived CDR1 and CDR2 are LNHDA and SQIVND (reference sequence). V lost 2 bases, J lost 5 bases, and 10 bases lay in between. The CDR3 is 14 amino acids.

The rearrangement joins TRBV5-6 to TRBJ1-2; D is perhaps TRBD1 (6 bases). V lost 1 base to trimming and J lost 3 bases, with 10 bases between them. Germline V gene lookup returns CDR1 SGHDT and CDR2 YYEEEE. The CDR3 runs to 14 residues. The CDR3 DNA is TGTGCCAGCAGCTTGCGTGCAGGGGACTATGGCTACACCTTC. This translates into CASSLRAGDYGYTF.

This rearrangement joins TRBV24-1 to TRBJ2-7; a weak D match, TRBD2 (6 bases). The germline V gene encodes CDR1 KGHDR and CDR2 SFDVKD. V was clipped by 4 bases and J by 7 bases, with 16 bases between them. The CDR3 is 14 amino acids. CDR3 loop: CATSDPGGRGEQYF. Written as DNA, the CDR3 is TGTGCCACCAGTGACCCCGGAGGGCGAGGTGAGCAGTACTTC.

In its sample, this clone was seen a few times. The gene calls are TRBV5-1 and TRBJ2-3; 9 nucleotides match TRBD2. CDR1 and CDR2 from the germline V gene are SGHRS and YFSETQ. The CDR3 covers 16 residues. The J segment lost 5 bases and the V segment lost 0 bases, leaving 7 bases of the junction unmatched. As DNA, the CDR3 is TGCGCCAGCAGCTTGGCTGGGACTAGCCTTAGAGATACGCAGTATTTT. Its protein is CASSLAGTSLRDTQYF.

V usage is TRBV7-2 and J usage is TRBJ2-2; 8 nucleotides line up with TRBD2. Trimming cost V 5 bases and J 4 bases; bases outside gene matches: 15. Per the germline V gene, CDR1 is SGHTA and CDR2 is FQGNSA. The CDR3 contains 18 residues. CDR3 loop: CASSTRLGGGPTTGELFF. The CDR3 coding sequence is TGTGCCAGCAGCACCCGACTAGGCGGGGGGCCGACCACCGGGGAGCTGTTTTTT. Using reference TRBV7-2 and TRBJ2-2 for the parts outside the CDR3, the full variable domain is GAGVSQSPSNKVTEKGKDVELRCDPISGHTALYWYRQSLGQGLEFLIYFQGNSAPDKSGLPSDRFSAERTGGSVSTLTIQRTQQEDSAVYLCASSTRLGGGPTTGELFFGEGSRLTVL.

The rearrangement uses TRBV3-1 (or the pseudogene TRBV3-2) and TRBJ1-4; D gene uncertain. Deletions cut 4 bases from V and 12 bases from J, with 15 bases between. There are 13 residues in the CDR3. Germline assignment: CDR1 LGHDT and CDR2 YNNKEL (reference sequence). The CDR3 region is CASSPHYAAELFF. Written as DNA, the CDR3 is TGTGCCAGCAGCCCTCATTATGCCGCGGAACTGTTTTTT.

V and J are TRBV5-1 and TRBJ2-3, with D possibly matching TRBD1 (6 bases). From germline, CDR1 is SGHRS and CDR2 YFSETQ. This CDR3 contains 17 residues. Trimming stripped 1 base from V and 2 bases from J, with 17 bases between. The CDR3 coding sequence is TGCGCCAGCAGCTTGAAGGCCTGGGGGCGCGTCACAGATACGCAGTATTTT. It encodes CASSLKAWGRVTDTQYF.

This clone was observed a handful of times. This chain links TRBV27 with TRBJ1-4; 7 positions agree with TRBD1. CDR3 length equals 14 residues. The germline CDR1 and CDR2 sequences are MNHEY and SMNVEV (reference sequence). Trimming removed 4 bases from V and 6 bases from J; junction bases left unmatched: 5. CDR3 DNA: TGTGCCAGCAGTTCGTGGGGACAGCATGAAAAACTGTTTTTT. It specifies CASSSWGQHEKLFF.

V usage is TRBV7-9 and J usage is TRBJ2-3, with 9 nucleotides matching TRBD2. V gave up 6 bases and J gave up 0 bases; unmatched junction bases: 1. Germline V lookup: CDR1 SEHNR, CDR2 FQNEAQ (reference sequence). The CDR3 is made up of 14 amino acids. The CDR3 region has the DNA TGTGCCAGCAGTAGCGGGAGCAGCACAGATACGCAGTATTTT. Protein: CASSSGSSTDTQYF.

The V call is TRBV7-9, the J call TRBJ2-2, with no clear D. CDR3 size: 13 residues. Germline CDR1 SEHNR, CDR2 FQNEAQ (reference sequence). V was clipped by 5 bases and J by 6 bases, with 10 bases between them. CDR3 protein: CASSPSRSGELFF. The CDR3 nucleotides are TGTGCCAGCAGCCCCTCACGGTCCGGGGAGCTGTTTTTT.

This clone appeared once. The chain combines TRBV5-5 with TRBJ1-4, with TRBD1 matching 8 bases. Germline V lookup: CDR1 SGHKS, CDR2 YYEKEE (reference sequence). The CDR3 is made up of 15 amino acids. After removal of 4 bases from V and 5 bases from J, the junction contained 7 bases not matched to a gene. This CDR3 is CASSQGARGNEKLFF. DNA for the CDR3: TGTGCCAGCAGCCAGGGGGCAAGGGGGAATGAAAAACTGTTTTTT.

This sequence joins TRBV5-6 and TRBJ1-1; no definite D call. The ends were cut back, 1 base at V and 1 base at J, with 8 bases in the middle. CDR1 is SGHDT, CDR2 YYEEEE, per germline. This CDR3 region has 14 residues. DNA for the CDR3: TGTGCCAGCAGCTTGACGAAGAGGAACACTGAAGCTTTCTTT. Its protein product is CASSLTKRNTEAFF. Looking up the rest from reference TRBV5-6 and TRBJ1-1 gives the full variable domain: DAGVTQSPTHLIKTRGQQVTLRCSPKSGHDTVSWYQQALGQGPQFIFQYYEEEERQRGNFPDRFSGHQFPNYSSELNVNALLLGDSALYLCASSLTKRNTEAFFGQGTRLTVV.

This rearrangement joins TRBV2 to TRBJ1-1, with 7 bases that match TRBD1. The V gene's germline CDR1 is SNHLY and CDR2 FYNNEI. The CDR3 loop spans 14 amino acids. V gave up 7 bases and J gave up 4 bases; unmatched junction bases: 9. CDR3 sequence: CASKKGGRATEAFF. CDR3 DNA: TGTGCCAGCAAGAAAGGGGGCAGGGCCACTGAAGCTTTCTTT.

The chain uses TRBV27 and TRBJ2-7, with 7 bases fitting TRBD2. The CDR3 contains 14 residues. The trim removed 2 bases at V and 6 bases at J, leaving 7 bases unmatched. Germline CDR1 reads MNHEY; CDR2 reads SMNVEV (reference sequence). The CDR3 DNA follows: TGTGCCAGCAGTTTACGGGGGGAGGGAGTCGAGCAGTACTTC. It specifies CASSLRGEGVEQYF.

The chain joins TRBV11-3 to TRBJ2-7; 8 bases fit TRBD2. Germline V lookup: CDR1 SGHNT, CDR2 YENEEA. V shed 2 bases and J 2 bases; nucleotides not matched to a gene: 2. The length of the CDR3 is 14 residues. The chain's CDR3 is CASSLTGGAYEQYF. The CDR3 bases are TGTGCCAGCAGCTTAACGGGAGGGGCCTACGAGCAGTACTTC. Complete variable domain (other parts from reference TRBV11-3 and TRBJ2-7): EAGVVQSPRYKIIEKKQPVAFWCNPISGHNTLYWYLQNLGQGPELLIRYENEEAVDDSQLPKDRFSAERLKGVDSTLKIQPAELGDSAVYLCASSLTGGAYEQYFGPGTRLTVT.

This clone was detected a few times. The chain has TRBV10-3 and TRBJ1-6; D is perhaps TRBD1 (5 bases). Per germline, CDR1 ENHRY and CDR2 SYGVKD. Trimming left V 7 bases short and J 9 bases short, with 13 bases between. CDR3 length: 13 residues. DNA for the CDR3: TGTGCCATCAAACAGGACGTGGCTTCACCCCTCCACTTT. The encoded protein is CAIKQDVASPLHF.

In its sample, this clone was seen a few times. The rearrangement links TRBV7-3 to TRBJ1-2; 11 nucleotides align to TRBD1. The CDR3 sequence is 13 residues long. With 5 bases clipped from V and 7 bases from J, the junction kept 3 bases outside the gene matches. Germline V gene lookup returns CDR1 SGHTA and CDR2 FQGTGA. The CDR3 sequence: CASSPGQGGGYTF. DNA for the CDR3: TGTGCCAGCAGCCCGGGACAGGGGGGTGGCTACACCTTC.

V gene TRBV18 combines with J gene TRBJ2-3; no firm D call. CDR1 and CDR2 from the germline V gene are KGHSH and LQKENI. Trimming took 5 bases from V and 5 from J, leaving 5 bases between them. CDR3 length: 11 amino acids. The CDR3 region is CASSVGDTQYF. For the CDR3, the DNA is TGTGCCAGCTCAGTCGGAGATACGCAGTATTTT.

V usage is TRBV2 and J usage is TRBJ2-6; perhaps TRBD2 as D (5 bases). The V gene's germline CDR1 is SNHLY and CDR2 FYNNEI. The V end was cut by 9 bases, the J end by 0 bases, with 12 bases between. The length of the CDR3 is 15 residues. This chain's CDR3 is CARTAGNSGANVLTF. CDR3 bases: TGTGCCAGAACCGCCGGGAACTCTGGGGCCAACGTCCTGACTTTC. The variable domain in full, with the rest retrieved from reference TRBV2 and TRBJ2-6, is EPEVTQTPSHQVTQMGQEVILRCVPISNHLYFYWYRQILGQKVEFLVSFYNNEISEKSEIFDDQFSVERPDGSNFTLKIRSTKLEDSAMYFCARTAGNSGANVLTFGAGSRLTVL.

The chain links TRBV5-1 to TRBJ2-2; D may be TRBD2 (5 bases). With 3 bases removed from V and 0 bases from J, the gap between germline ends came to 9 bases. CDR1 and CDR2 from the germline V gene are SGHRS and YFSETQ. CDR3 size: 15 residues. The CDR3 nucleotides are TGCGCCAGCAGCTCCGGGATCGCGAACACCGGGGAGCTGTTTTTT. It codes for CASSSGIANTGELFF.

The chain carries TRBV18 and TRBJ1-1, with D possibly TRBD1 on 5 matching bases. Germline CDR1 reads KGHSH; CDR2 reads LQKENI. The CDR3 length is 14 residues. Trimming left V 3 bases short and J 3 bases short, with 11 bases between. CDR3 coding DNA: TGTGCCAGCTCACCGCAGGGTAAGGACACTGAAGCTTTCTTT. This codes for CASSPQGKDTEAFF.

This rearrangement joins TRBV28 to TRBJ1-2; TRBD1 agrees at 8 bases. V trimming: 5 bases; J trimming: 4 bases; junction bases outside the gene matches: 9. The CDR3 loop spans 15 amino acids. Germline loops: CDR1 MDHEN, CDR2 SYDVKM. Here the CDR3 reads CASSPQGAVGYGYTF. The CDR3 nucleotides read TGTGCCAGCAGTCCCCAGGGGGCGGTGGGCTATGGCTACACCTTC.

The CDR3 DNA sequence: TGTGCCAGCAGTCCCCGACTAGCGGGAAATCGAGAGACCCAGTACTTC. This sequence encodes CASSPRLAGNRETQYF. This chain connects TRBV28 to TRBJ2-5, with 11 positions matching TRBD2. The CDR3 has 16 amino acids. Looked up from germline, CDR1 is MDHEN and CDR2 is SYDVKM. V shed 5 bases and J 4 bases; nucleotides not matched to a gene: 9.

The chain couples TRBV3-1 (or the pseudogene TRBV3-2) to TRBJ2-1, with 13 bases fitting TRBD2. Unmatched junction bases numbered 8, after V lost 5 bases and J lost 7 bases. The CDR3 sequence is 16 residues long. Germline V gene sequence: CDR1 LGHDT, CDR2 YNNKEL (reference sequence). CDR3 sequence: CASSDGLAGDHNEQFF. The CDR3 nucleotides are TGTGCCAGCAGCGACGGACTAGCGGGGGATCATAATGAGCAGTTCTTC.

The chain joins TRBV6-6 to TRBJ2-3; 10 positions agree with TRBD2. The germline V gene encodes CDR1 MNHNY and CDR2 SVGAGI (reference sequence). This CDR3 has 19 amino acids. V shed 5 bases and J 0 bases; nucleotides not matched to a gene: 14. The CDR3 nucleotides read TGTGCCAGCAGTCGAGCCCGTAGCGGGAGGAGGTCTAGCACAGATACGCAGTATTTT. It codes for CASSRARSGRRSSTDTQYF.

V gene TRBV6-2 or TRBV6-3 combines with J gene TRBJ2-3; TRBD2 matches at 8 bases. Trimming at V came to 7 bases and at J to 4 bases, leaving 7 bases not matched to a gene. CDR3 size: 14 residues. Germline V gene data show CDR1 as MNHEY and CDR2 as SVGEGT. CDR3 residues: CASTPRGGADTQYF. CDR3 sequence (DNA): TGTGCCAGCACCCCCCGGGGGGGCGCAGATACGCAGTATTTT.